The rows below give T cell receptor beta chains drawn from one sample of a study of T cell repertoires in cytomegalovirus infection. These TCRs' antigens remain unknown. TCRdb re-called the reads through MiXCR, storing one row per CDR3 protein. This sample has roughly 500,000 distinct CDR3 sequences, with 33% found just once. The source material was cultured PBMCs, sampled from culture after CMV antigen stimulation. The receptor source for this set is a human donor in good health (CMV status not recorded). Some clones in this sample may be carry-over from other donors' samples. CDR3s include the opening cysteine and the closing phenylalanine or tryptophan. A D gene is named only where the DNA matches it firmly. Not all rows give a size; the values are once, few, many and, for expanded clones, a class.

cdr3_aa cdr3_nt v_call clone_size d_call j_call
CASRLVGTGPFSGNTIYF TGCGCCAGCAGATTAGTGGGGACAGGGCCTTTCTCTGGAAACACCATATATTTT TRBV4-1 few TRBD1 TRBJ1-3
CASSITPGIYGYTF TGTGCCAGCAGCATCACGCCCGGGATCTATGGCTACACCTTC TRBV7-2 many . TRBJ1-2
CASSETSGAANEQFF TGTGCCAGCAGTGAAACTAGCGGGGCAGCAAATGAGCAGTTCTTC TRBV6-2/TRBV6-3 . TRBD2 TRBJ2-1
CASSQETHSGANVLTF TGCGCCAGCAGCCAAGAAACACACTCTGGGGCCAACGTCCTGACTTTC TRBV4-1 few . TRBJ2-6
CASGLAGGPSVEQFF TGTGCTAGTGGCTTAGCGGGAGGGCCCTCGGTTGAGCAGTTCTTC TRBV12-5 . TRBD2 TRBJ2-1
CASSATRDFQETQYF TGTGCCAGCAGCGCCACCCGGGACTTCCAAGAGACCCAGTACTTC TRBV7-9 once . TRBJ2-5
CASSLAYSGRINEQFF TGTGCCAGCAGCTTAGCCTATAGCGGGAGAATCAATGAGCAGTTCTTC TRBV7-6 . TRBD2 TRBJ2-1
CASSPAGRREEGPAQHF TGTGCCAGTAGTCCGGCAGGGCGACGGGAGGAGGGTCCGGCCCAGCATTTT TRBV19 . . TRBJ1-5
CATGQGGYEQYF TGTGCCACTGGACAGGGAGGCTACGAGCAGTACTTC TRBV15 few TRBD1 TRBJ2-7
CASSFLGGIGFF TGTGCCAGCAGTTTTCTAGGAGGTATCGGGTTCTTC TRBV6-2/TRBV6-3 . . TRBJ2-1